Shown below are 24 T cell receptor beta chains from a single sample sequenced in a study of CD8 T cells in ankylosing spondylitis. Notes on the study in general: Seemingly characteristic of ankylosing spondylitis blood was a TCR beta motif consisting of about 8 highly homologous variants.

Each CDR3 protein gets one entry after TCRdb re-called the 5' RACE reads with MiXCR. The table includes about 750,000 distinct CDR3 sequences, roughly 19% detected once. For these receptors, no antigen is known. Sequencing was performed on blood, either unsorted or a sorted T cell fraction (not recorded which). The receptors were gathered from a male donor with ankylosing spondylitis.

This clonotype was observed at least ten times. This sequence joins TRBV5-1 and TRBJ2-3; the match to TRBD2 covers 13 bases. CDR1 is SGHRS and CDR2 is YFSETQ in the germline V gene. The CDR3 spans 18 residues. V lost 3 bases and J lost 1; bases outside the gene matches: 8. CDR3 DNA sequence: TGCGCCAGCAGCTCCGCTCCACTAGCGGGGGGGCGCACAGATACGCAGTATTTT. The encoded protein is CASSSAPLAGGRTDTQYF. Combining the CDR3 with reference TRBV5-1 and TRBJ2-3 gives the whole variable domain KAGVTQTPRYLIKTRGQQVTLSCSPISGHRSVSWYQQTPGQGLQFLFEYFSETQRNKGNFPGRFSGRQFSNSRSEMNVSTLELGDSALYLCASSSAPLAGGRTDTQYFGPGTRLTVL.

This clonotype was seen a handful of times. The rearrangement uses TRBV18 and TRBJ1-5; D might be TRBD1 (5 bases). The germline V gene encodes CDR1 KGHSH and CDR2 LQKENI. V lost 8 bases and J 0 bases, leaving 17 bases between the germline ends. This CDR3 has 16 amino acids. In nucleotides, the CDR3 is TGTGCCAGCCCGCGGGACGTACCTAATAGCAATCAGCCCCAGCATTTT. Translation: CASPRDVPNSNQPQHF.

Here the CDR3 reads CASRLGPQGSNTEAFF. The CDR3 region has the DNA TGTGCCAGCAGGTTGGGGCCACAGGGGTCGAACACTGAAGCTTTCTTT. The chain couples TRBV7-9 to TRBJ1-1; 7 nucleotides agree with TRBD1. J gave up 1 base and V 6 bases, and 11 bases lay outside the gene matches. CDR3 length: 16 amino acids. CDR1 is SEHNR and CDR2 is FQNEAQ in the germline V gene (reference sequence).

The chain uses TRBV3-1 and TRBJ2-2; TRBD1 matches 7 bases. This CDR3 region has 17 residues. CDR1 is LGHDT and CDR2 is YNNKEL in the germline V gene (reference sequence). Germline trimming cut 3 bases from V and 7 bases from J; bases unmatched to any gene: 14. CDR3 coding DNA: TGTGCCAGCAGCCATACGGGGCCAACAACAGGGGTCGGGGAGCTGTTTTTT. Translated: CASSHTGPTTGVGELFF.

The chain combines TRBV7-9 with TRBJ2-3; D remains ambiguous. The CDR3 runs 13 residues. Trimming took off 5 bases at V and 2 bases at J, with 8 bases between the two ends. Germline V lookup: CDR1 SEHNR, CDR2 FQNEAQ (reference sequence). CDR3: CASSTQYTDTQYF. The CDR3 region has the DNA TGTGCCAGCAGCACCCAGTACACAGATACGCAGTATTTT.

This clonotype was counted a few times. The chain links TRBV6-2 or TRBV6-3 to TRBJ2-7; no clear D. Germline V gene data show CDR1 as MNHEY and CDR2 as SVGEGT. CDR3 length equals 14 residues. With 7 bases removed from V and 0 bases from J, the gap between germline ends came to 13 bases. The CDR3 DNA follows: TGTGCCAGCAAGATCGATACAAGCTCCTACGAGCAGTACTTC. Protein: CASKIDTSSYEQYF.

This clonotype occurred a few times. This chain connects TRBV12-3 or TRBV12-4 to TRBJ2-7, with a weak D call TRBD2 (5 bases). The CDR3 length is 14 residues. The V end lost 3 bases, the J end lost 6 bases, and 15 bases lay between the germline ends. This CDR3 reads CASSFGGRGSEQYF. The CDR3 nucleotides read TGTGCCAGCAGTTTCGGTGGGAGAGGTTCCGAGCAGTACTTC.

This clonotype was seen only a few times. The J gene is TRBJ2-3, the V gene TRBV25-1; D ambiguous. V lost 8 bases to trimming and J lost 2 bases, with 17 bases between them. The CDR3 is made up of 15 amino acids. Germline CDR1 and CDR2: MGHDK and SYGVNS. The CDR3 is CASAGVVGITDTQYF. Here the CDR3 DNA reads TGTGCCAGCGCCGGCGTCGTAGGGATCACAGATACGCAGTATTTT.

This clonotype has just a few counts. This rearrangement joins TRBV28 to TRBJ2-3, with a tentative D call TRBD1 (6 bases). From germline, CDR1 is MDHEN and CDR2 SYDVKM. The ends were cut back, 3 bases at V and 6 bases at J, with 22 bases in the middle. The CDR3 consists of 17 residues. DNA of the CDR3: TGTGCCAGCAGTTTGAGTTCAGGGGACGTACTGGGGGATACGCAGTATTTT. It yields the protein CASSLSSGDVLGDTQYF.

The table lists this clonotype with a few counts. This chain uses TRBV28 with TRBJ2-5, with 9 bases matching TRBD2. Germline assignment: CDR1 MDHEN and CDR2 SYDVKM. Trimming took 3 bases from V and 3 from J; bases not matched to a gene: 5. CDR3 length equals 15 residues. The CDR3 sequence is CASSFLGGGEETQYF. The CDR3 DNA reads as TGTGCCAGCAGTTTTCTCGGCGGGGGGGAAGAGACCCAGTACTTC. The entire variable domain, with the rest obtained from reference TRBV28 and TRBJ2-5, is as follows: DVKVTQSSRYLVKRTGEKVFLECVQDMDHENMFWYRQDPGLGLRLIYFSYDVKMKEKGDIPEGYSVSREKKERFSLILESASTNQTSMYLCASSFLGGGEETQYFGPGTRLLVL.

There are a few counts of this clonotype. This rearrangement joins TRBV2 to TRBJ2-5; 9 bases align to TRBD1. Per germline, CDR1 SNHLY and CDR2 FYNNEI. The CDR3 covers 15 residues. The V and J ends lost 6 bases and 7 bases, in that order; junction bases with no gene match: 12. In nucleotides, the CDR3 is TGTGCCAGCAGGGCGCCGGGACAGGGTTTGTGGACCCAGTACTTC. Protein: CASRAPGQGLWTQYF.

The V and J genes are TRBV7-9 and TRBJ2-5, with 9 bases lining up with TRBD2. Germline-derived CDR1 and CDR2 are SEHNR and FQNEAQ (reference sequence). After removal of 1 base from V and 4 bases from J, the junction contained 4 bases not matched to a gene. This CDR3 is built from 15 residues. CDR3 amino acids: CASSLGGTSRETQYF. In nucleotides, the CDR3 is TGTGCCAGCAGCTTAGGGGGGACTAGCCGAGAGACCCAGTACTTC.

This clonotype was seen many times. The genes are TRBV20-1 and TRBJ2-7; 7 nucleotides align to TRBD1. The CDR3 is 14 amino acids. The V gene end was trimmed by 3 bases and the J gene end by 2 bases; junction bases not matched to a gene: 7. Germline values: CDR1 DFQATT, CDR2 SNEGSKA (reference sequence). CDR3 residues: CSARRDRLTYEQYF. CDR3 sequence (DNA): TGCAGTGCTAGGAGGGACAGATTAACCTACGAGCAGTACTTC.

This clonotype was seen a few times. V and J are TRBV5-6 and TRBJ1-1; no firm D call. V was pared by 5 bases and J by 1 base, with 15 bases between. The CDR3 is 15 residues long. Germline values: CDR1 SGHDT, CDR2 YYEEEE. CDR3 region: CASSSLSLKNTEAFF. CDR3 nucleotide sequence: TGTGCCAGCAGTTCCCTCTCCCTCAAGAACACTGAAGCTTTCTTT.

This sequence joins TRBV9 and TRBJ2-1; D may be TRBD2 (6 bases). Germline values: CDR1 SGDLS, CDR2 YYNGEE. V was clipped by 2 bases and J by 5 bases, with 23 bases between them. The CDR3 consists of 18 residues. The CDR3 DNA follows: TGTGCCAGCAGCGTCAAACCACCCACCCGCGGGAATAACAATGAGCAGTTCTTC. As protein: CASSVKPPTRGNNNEQFF.

This clonotype occurred a few times. The V and J genes are TRBV11-1 and TRBJ1-2; D gene uncertain. The germline V gene has CDR1 SGHAT and CDR2 FQDESV (reference sequence). The ends were cut back, 3 bases at V and 8 bases at J, with 10 bases in the middle. The length of the CDR3 is 12 residues. CDR3 bases: TGTGCCAGCAGCTTCTTCTCCGGAGGCTACACCTTC. It encodes CASSFFSGGYTF.

The chain is built from TRBV11-1 and TRBJ2-7; the D is unclear. The CDR3 totals 18 residues. V was pared by 6 bases and J by 3 bases, with 27 bases between. Germline V gene lookup returns CDR1 SGHAT and CDR2 FQDESV (reference sequence). The CDR3 here is CASSGSQTEAEYYYEQYF. The CDR3 DNA reads as TGTGCCAGCAGTGGGTCCCAAACCGAGGCAGAGTATTACTACGAGCAGTACTTC.

This clonotype was counted between two and nine times. This rearrangement joins TRBV12-3 or TRBV12-4 to TRBJ1-5; 7 bases agree with TRBD1. After removal of 6 bases from V and 0 bases from J, the junction contained 11 bases not matched to a gene. The CDR3 has 17 residues. CDR3 protein: CASSSTTGAPSNQPQHF. CDR3 nucleotide sequence: TGTGCCAGCAGCTCAACTACAGGGGCCCCTAGCAATCAGCCCCAGCATTTT.

This clonotype has just a few counts. This chain uses TRBV20-1 with TRBJ2-3, with D tentatively TRBD2 (6 bases). V was clipped by 4 bases and J by 1 base, with 12 bases between them. CDR3 size: 14 residues. Germline V CDR1 and CDR2: DFQATT, SNEGSKA (reference sequence). CDR3 nucleotides: TGCAGTGCTATCCCGCGGGGACGCACAGATACGCAGTATTTT. It yields the protein CSAIPRGRTDTQYF.

The chain is built from TRBV6-1 and TRBJ1-1, with 7 bases aligning to TRBD1. The CDR3 runs to 11 residues. Germline V gene lookup returns CDR1 MNHNS and CDR2 SASEGT. J was trimmed by 9 bases and V by 7 bases; bases with no gene match: 5. CDR3 loop: CASIDRDKAFF. The CDR3 DNA reads TGTGCCAGCATTGACAGGGATAAAGCTTTCTTT.

The chain employs TRBV11-2 and TRBJ1-1; no definite D call. Trimming pared 7 bases from V and 3 bases from J, leaving 12 bases between. CDR1 is SGHAT and CDR2 is FQNNGV in the germline V gene. CDR3 size: 13 residues. CDR3 region: CASTFGGDTEAFF. DNA for the CDR3: TGTGCCAGCACATTTGGTGGGGACACTGAAGCTTTCTTT.

This clonotype was found once. V usage is TRBV7-3 and J usage is TRBJ2-1; the D is unclear. This CDR3 contains 13 residues. The ends were cut back, 2 bases at V and 7 bases at J, with 9 bases in the middle. Germline CDR1 reads SGHTA; CDR2 reads FQGTGA. For the CDR3, the DNA is TGTGCCAGCAGCTTATTCCCCAATAATGAGCAGTTCTTC. Translating gives CASSLFPNNEQFF.

The chain recombines TRBV5-1 with TRBJ1-2; TRBD1 agrees at 7 bases. The length of the CDR3 is 13 residues. In germline, CDR1 is SGHRS, CDR2 YFSETQ. J was trimmed by 6 bases and V by 4 bases; bases with no gene match: 6. CDR3 sequence (DNA): TGCGCCAGCAGCACACCGACAGGGAATGGCTACACCTTC. As protein: CASSTPTGNGYTF.

The V gene is TRBV5-1, the J gene TRBJ2-3, with TRBD2 matching 14 bases. V was pared by 1 base and J by 1 base, with 5 bases of the junction left unmatched. CDR3 length: 18 residues. Germline V gene data show CDR1 as SGHRS and CDR2 as YFSETQ. CDR3 DNA sequence: TGCGCCAGCAGCTTGTATGGGACTAGCGGGAGCGGCACAGATACGCAGTATTTT. Its translation: CASSLYGTSGSGTDTQYF.